The T cell receptor beta chain under discussion was sequenced for a study of blood T cell repertoires in COVID-19. Study information: Researchers got acute and convalescent COVID-19 samples from the United States, Italy and Spain.

Trimming took off 1 base at V and 7 bases at J, with 11 bases between the two ends. Germline V lookup: CDR1 SGHNT, CDR2 YYREEE (reference sequence). The CDR3 length is 13 residues. This clone was found many times. Clones were read by immunoSEQ multiplex PCR, and TCRdb kept only the in-frame ones, dropping some. The sample yields over 250,000 clones, 88% seen once. The chain recombines TRBV5-4 with TRBJ1-1; tentatively, D is TRBD1 (6 bases). This sequence originates from a man between 60 and 75 years old who had recovered from COVID-19. Sample: peripheral blood. CDR3 region: CASSLSGANEAFF. DNA of the CDR3: TGTGCCAGCAGCTTGTCAGGGGCGAATGAAGCTTTCTTT.